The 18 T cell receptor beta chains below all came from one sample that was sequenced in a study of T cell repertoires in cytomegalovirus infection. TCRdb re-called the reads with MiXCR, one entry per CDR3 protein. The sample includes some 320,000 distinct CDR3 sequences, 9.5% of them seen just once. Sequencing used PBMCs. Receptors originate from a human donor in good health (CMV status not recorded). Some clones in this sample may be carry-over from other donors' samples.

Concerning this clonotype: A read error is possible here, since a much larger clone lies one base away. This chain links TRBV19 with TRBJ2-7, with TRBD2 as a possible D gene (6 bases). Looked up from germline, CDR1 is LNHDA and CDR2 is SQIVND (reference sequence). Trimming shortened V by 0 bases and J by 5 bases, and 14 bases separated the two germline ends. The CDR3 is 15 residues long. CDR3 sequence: CASSIEASAVNEQYF. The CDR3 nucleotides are TGTGCCAGTAGTATAGAGGCTAGCGCGGTCAACGAGCAGTACTTC.

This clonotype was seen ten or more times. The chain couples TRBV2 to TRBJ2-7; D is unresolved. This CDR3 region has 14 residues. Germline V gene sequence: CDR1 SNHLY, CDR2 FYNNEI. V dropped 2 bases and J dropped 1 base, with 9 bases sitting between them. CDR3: CASSELPVSYEQYF. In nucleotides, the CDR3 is TGTGCCAGCAGTGAACTCCCAGTATCCTACGAGCAGTACTTC.

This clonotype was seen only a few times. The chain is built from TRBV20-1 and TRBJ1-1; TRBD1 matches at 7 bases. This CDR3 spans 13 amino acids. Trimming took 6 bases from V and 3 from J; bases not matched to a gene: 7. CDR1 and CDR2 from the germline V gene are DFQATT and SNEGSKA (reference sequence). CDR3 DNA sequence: TGCAGTGCGGGAGGGGGCGGGGACACTGAAGCTTTCTTT. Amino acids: CSAGGGGDTEAFF.

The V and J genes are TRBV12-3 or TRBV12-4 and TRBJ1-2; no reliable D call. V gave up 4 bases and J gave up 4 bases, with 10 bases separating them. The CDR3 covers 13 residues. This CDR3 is CASSSPLSYGYTF. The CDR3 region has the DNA TGTGCCAGCAGTTCGCCTTTAAGCTATGGCTACACCTTC.

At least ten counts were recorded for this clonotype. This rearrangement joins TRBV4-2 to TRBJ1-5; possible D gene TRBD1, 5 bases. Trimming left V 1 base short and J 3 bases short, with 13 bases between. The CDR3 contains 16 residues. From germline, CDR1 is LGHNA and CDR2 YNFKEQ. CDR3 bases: TGTGCCAGCAGCCAAGGTTGGGGGGAGATCAATCAGCCCCAGCATTTT. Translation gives CASSQGWGEINQPQHF.

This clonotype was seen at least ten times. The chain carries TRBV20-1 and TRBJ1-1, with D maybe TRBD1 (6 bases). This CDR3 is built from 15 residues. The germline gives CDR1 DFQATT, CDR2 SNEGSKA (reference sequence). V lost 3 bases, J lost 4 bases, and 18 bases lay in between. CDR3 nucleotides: TGCAGTGCTAGGCCCGGGGGCGATCCTCTCACTGAAGCTTTCTTT. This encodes CSARPGGDPLTEAFF.

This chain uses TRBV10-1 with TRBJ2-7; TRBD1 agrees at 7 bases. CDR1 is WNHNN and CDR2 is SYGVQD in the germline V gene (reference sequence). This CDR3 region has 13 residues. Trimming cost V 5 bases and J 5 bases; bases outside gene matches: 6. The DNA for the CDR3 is TGCGCCAGCAGTCCTTACAGGGGTAACGAGCAGTACTTC. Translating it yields CASSPYRGNEQYF.

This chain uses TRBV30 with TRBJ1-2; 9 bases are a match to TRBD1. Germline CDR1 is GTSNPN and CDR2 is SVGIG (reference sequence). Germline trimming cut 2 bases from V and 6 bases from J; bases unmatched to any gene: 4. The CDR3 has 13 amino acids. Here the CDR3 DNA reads TGTGCCTGGAGTCCCGACAGGGGGAATGGCTACACCTTC. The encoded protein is CAWSPDRGNGYTF.

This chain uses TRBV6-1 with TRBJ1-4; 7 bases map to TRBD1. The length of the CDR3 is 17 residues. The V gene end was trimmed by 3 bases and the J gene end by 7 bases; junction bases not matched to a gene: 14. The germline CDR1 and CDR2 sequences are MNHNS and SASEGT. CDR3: CASSEFGIGRDSEKLFF. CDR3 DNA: TGTGCCAGCAGTGAGTTCGGGATTGGGAGGGACAGTGAAAAACTGTTTTTT.

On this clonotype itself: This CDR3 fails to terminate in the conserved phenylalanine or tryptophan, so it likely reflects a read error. CDR3: CASSEFSPGQIQETQYY. CDR3 in DNA: TGTGCCAGCAGTGAATTTTCTCCAGGACAGATTCAAGAGACCCAGTACTAC. This chain links TRBV25-1 with TRBJ2-5, with D tentatively TRBD1 (6 bases). Between the trimmed V and J ends, which lost 1 base and 2 bases, there was a span of 17 bases. Germline CDR1 is MGHDK and CDR2 is SYGVNS. The CDR3 consists of 17 residues.

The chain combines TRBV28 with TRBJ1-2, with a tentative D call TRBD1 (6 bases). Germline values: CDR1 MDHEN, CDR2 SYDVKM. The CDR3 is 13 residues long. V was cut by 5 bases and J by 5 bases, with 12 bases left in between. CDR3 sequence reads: CASSGTPSYGYTF. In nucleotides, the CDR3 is TGTGCCAGCAGTGGGACACCCTCTTATGGCTACACCTTC.

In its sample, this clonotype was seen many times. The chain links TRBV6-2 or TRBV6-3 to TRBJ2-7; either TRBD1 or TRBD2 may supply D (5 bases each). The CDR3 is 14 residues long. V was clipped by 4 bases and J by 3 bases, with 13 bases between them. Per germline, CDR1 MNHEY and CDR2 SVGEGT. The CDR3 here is CASSFSGRNYEQYF. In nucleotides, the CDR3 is TGTGCCAGCAGTTTCTCGGGACGGAACTACGAGCAGTACTTC.

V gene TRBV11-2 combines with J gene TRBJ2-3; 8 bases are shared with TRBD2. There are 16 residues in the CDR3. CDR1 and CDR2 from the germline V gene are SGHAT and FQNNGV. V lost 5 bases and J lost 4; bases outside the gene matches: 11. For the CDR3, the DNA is TGTGCCAGCAGCACGGGAGCGGGGGTCCGCTCAGATACGCAGTATTTT. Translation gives CASSTGAGVRSDTQYF.

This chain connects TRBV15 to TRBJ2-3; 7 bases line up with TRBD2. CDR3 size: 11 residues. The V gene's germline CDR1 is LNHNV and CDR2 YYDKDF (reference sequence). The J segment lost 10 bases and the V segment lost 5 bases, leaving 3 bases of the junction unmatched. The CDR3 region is CATSAGRAQYF. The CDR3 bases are TGTGCCACCAGCGCAGGGAGGGCGCAGTATTTT.

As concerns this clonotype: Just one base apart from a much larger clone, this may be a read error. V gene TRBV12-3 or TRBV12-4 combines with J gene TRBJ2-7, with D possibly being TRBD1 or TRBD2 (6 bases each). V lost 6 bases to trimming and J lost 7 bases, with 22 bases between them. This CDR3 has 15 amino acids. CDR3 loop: CASRGSGNRDWEQYF. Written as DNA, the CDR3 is TGTGCCAGCAGGGGGTCGGGGAACAGGGACTGGGAGCAGTACTTC.

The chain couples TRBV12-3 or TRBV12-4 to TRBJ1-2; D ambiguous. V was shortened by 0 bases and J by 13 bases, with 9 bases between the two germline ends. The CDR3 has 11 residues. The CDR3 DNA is TGTGCCAGCAGTTTAGCCGGTATTGGCACCTTC. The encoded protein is CASSLAGIGTF.

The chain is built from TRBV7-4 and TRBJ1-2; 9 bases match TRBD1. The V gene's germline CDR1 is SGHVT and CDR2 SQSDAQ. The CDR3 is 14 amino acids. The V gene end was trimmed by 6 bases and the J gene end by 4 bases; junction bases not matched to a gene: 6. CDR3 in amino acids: CASSMGQGGYGYTF. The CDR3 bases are TGTGCCAGCAGTATGGGACAGGGTGGCTATGGCTACACCTTC.

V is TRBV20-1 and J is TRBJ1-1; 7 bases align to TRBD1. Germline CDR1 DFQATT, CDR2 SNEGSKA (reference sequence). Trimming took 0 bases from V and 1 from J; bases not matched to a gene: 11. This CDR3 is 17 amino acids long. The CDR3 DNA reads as TGCAGTGCTAGAGACCAGGGGGTAGGGGCGACGAACACTGAAGCTTTCTTT. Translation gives CSARDQGVGATNTEAFF.